This entry describes one T cell receptor beta chain. TCRdb used MiXCR to reprocess the RACE reads, holding one entry per CDR3 protein. This sample has some 94,000 distinct CDR3 sequences, with roughly an eighth found just once. The source of the sample is a study of human T cells and chemical hapten exposure. The V and J ends lost 1 base and 4 bases respectively, with 13 bases between them. Germline CDR1 SGHTA, CDR2 FQGNSA. The CDR3 consists of 15 residues. Time point of the sample: patch test 1, 2 weeks after DPC sensitization. Described treatment: therapeutic diphenylcyclopropenone sensitization with weekly scalp DPC. Alopecia patients, 18 to 70 years old and DPC-suitable, served as donors.

Sequencing used whole blood, obtained in connection with sensitization to the hapten diphenylcyclopropenone (DPC). The V gene is TRBV7-2, the J gene TRBJ1-2; no clear D. This receptor was identified in a woman aged 40 to 50 with alopecia areata. Some clones in this sample may be carry-over from other donors' samples. The CDR3 region is CASSLGPDSSYGYTF. The CDR3 coding sequence is TGTGCCAGCAGCTTAGGTCCAGACTCGAGCTATGGCTACACCTTC.